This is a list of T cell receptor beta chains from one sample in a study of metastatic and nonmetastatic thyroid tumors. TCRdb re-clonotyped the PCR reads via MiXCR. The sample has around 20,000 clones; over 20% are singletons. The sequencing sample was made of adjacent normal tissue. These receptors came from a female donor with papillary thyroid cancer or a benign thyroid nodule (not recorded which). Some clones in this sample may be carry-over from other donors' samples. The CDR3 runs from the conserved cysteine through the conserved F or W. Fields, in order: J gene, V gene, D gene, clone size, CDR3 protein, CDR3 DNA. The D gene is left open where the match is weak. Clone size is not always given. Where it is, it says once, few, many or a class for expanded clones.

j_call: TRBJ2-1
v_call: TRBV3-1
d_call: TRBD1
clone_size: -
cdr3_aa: CASSQDQDRGLYNEQFF
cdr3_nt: TGTGCCAGCAGCCAAGACCAGGACAGGGGGCTTTACAATGAGCAGTTCTTC

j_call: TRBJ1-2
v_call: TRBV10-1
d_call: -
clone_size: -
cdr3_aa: CASSDQEFYGYTF
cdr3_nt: TGCGCCAGCAGTGACCAGGAATTTTATGGCTACACCTTC

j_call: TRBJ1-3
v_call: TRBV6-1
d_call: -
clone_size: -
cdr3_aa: CASSDNLVASGNTIYF
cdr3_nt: TGTGCCAGCAGTGACAACCTTGTGGCGTCTGGAAACACCATATATTTT

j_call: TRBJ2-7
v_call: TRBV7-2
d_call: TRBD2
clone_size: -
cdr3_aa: CASSLGSAGALEQYF
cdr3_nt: TGTGCCAGCAGCTTGGGGTCTGCGGGAGCCCTGGAGCAGTACTTC

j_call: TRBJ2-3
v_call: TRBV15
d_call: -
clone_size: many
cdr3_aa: CATSRDGQGTDTQYF
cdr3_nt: TGTGCCACCAGCAGAGATGGCCAGGGCACAGATACGCAGTATTTT

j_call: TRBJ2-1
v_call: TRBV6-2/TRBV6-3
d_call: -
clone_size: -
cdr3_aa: CASRPGVSYNEQFF
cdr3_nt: TGTGCCAGCCGTCCAGGGGTTTCCTACAATGAGCAGTTCTTC

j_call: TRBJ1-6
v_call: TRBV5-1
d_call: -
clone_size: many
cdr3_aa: CASSPLGGPQSSYNSPLHF
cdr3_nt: TGCGCCAGCAGCCCACTAGGTGGGCCACAAAGCTCCTATAATTCACCCCTCCACTTT

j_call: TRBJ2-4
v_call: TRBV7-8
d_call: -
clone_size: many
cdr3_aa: CASSLVLGGTNIQYF
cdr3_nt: TGTGCCAGCAGCTTAGTTTTAGGGGGGACAAACATTCAGTACTTC

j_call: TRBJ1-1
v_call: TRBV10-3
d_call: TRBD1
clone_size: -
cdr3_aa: CAIKGQNTDNTEAFF
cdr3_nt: TGTGCCATCAAGGGACAGAACACCGATAACACTGAAGCTTTCTTT

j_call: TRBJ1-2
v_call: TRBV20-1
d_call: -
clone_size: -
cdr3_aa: CSVGRDTFNYGYTF
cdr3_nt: TGCAGTGTTGGACGGGACACTTTTAACTATGGCTACACCTTC

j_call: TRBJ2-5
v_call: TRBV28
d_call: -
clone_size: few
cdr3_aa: CASRTALTQYF
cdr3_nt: TGTGCCAGCCGGACCGCGCTGACCCAGTACTTC

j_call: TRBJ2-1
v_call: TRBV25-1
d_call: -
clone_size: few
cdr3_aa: CASSELEGYNEQFF
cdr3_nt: TGTGCCAGCAGTGAGCTGGAGGGCTACAATGAGCAGTTCTTC

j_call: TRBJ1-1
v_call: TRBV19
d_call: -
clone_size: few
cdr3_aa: CASSIVSNTEAFF
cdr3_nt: TGTGCCAGTAGTATCGTCAGTAACACTGAAGCTTTCTTT

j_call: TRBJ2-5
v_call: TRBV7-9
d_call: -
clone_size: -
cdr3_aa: CASSPDVPETQYF
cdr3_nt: TGCGCCAGCAGCCCTGACGTGCCGGAGACCCAGTACTTC

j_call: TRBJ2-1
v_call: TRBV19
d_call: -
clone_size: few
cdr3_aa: CASSADSIRNNEQFF
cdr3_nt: TGTGCCAGTAGTGCCGACAGTATTCGGAACAATGAGCAGTTCTTC

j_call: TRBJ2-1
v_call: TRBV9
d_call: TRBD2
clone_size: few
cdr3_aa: CASSVEGTSGRAEGEQFF
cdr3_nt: TGTGCCAGCAGCGTAGAAGGGACTAGCGGGAGGGCGGAGGGTGAGCAGTTCTTC

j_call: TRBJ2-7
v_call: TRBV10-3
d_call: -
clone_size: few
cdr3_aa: CAISESGSLGQYF
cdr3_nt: TGTGCCATCAGTGAGTCGGGCAGCCTCGGGCAGTACTTC

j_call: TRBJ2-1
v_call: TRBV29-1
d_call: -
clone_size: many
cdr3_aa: CSATRSYNEQFF
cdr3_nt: TGCAGCGCAACTAGGTCCTACAATGAGCAGTTCTTC

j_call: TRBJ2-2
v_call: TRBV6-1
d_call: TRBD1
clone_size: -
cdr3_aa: CASSEGQGYSWELFF
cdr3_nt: TGTGCCAGCAGTGAGGGACAGGGGTATAGTTGGGAGCTGTTTTTT

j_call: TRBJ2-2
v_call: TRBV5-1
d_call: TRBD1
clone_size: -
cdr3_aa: CATRPGQGGNGERFF
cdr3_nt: TGCGCCACCAGGCCGGGACAGGGAGGGAACGGGGAGCGGTTTTTT

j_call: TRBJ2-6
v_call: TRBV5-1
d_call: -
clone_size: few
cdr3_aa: CASSLRTSSGANVLTF
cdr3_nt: TGCGCCAGCAGCTTGAGAACCTCCTCTGGGGCCAACGTCCTGACTTTC

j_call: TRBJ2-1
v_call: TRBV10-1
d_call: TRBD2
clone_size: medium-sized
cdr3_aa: CASSDSGGYNEQFF
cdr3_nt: TGCGCCAGCAGTGATAGCGGGGGCTACAATGAGCAGTTCTTC

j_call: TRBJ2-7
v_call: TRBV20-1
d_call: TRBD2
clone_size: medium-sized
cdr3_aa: CSARDYSYEQYF
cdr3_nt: TGCAGTGCGAGGGACTACTCCTACGAGCAGTACTTC

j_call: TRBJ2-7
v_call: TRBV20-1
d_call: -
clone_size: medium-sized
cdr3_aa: CSAWDLVVGQYF
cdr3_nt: TGCAGTGCCTGGGACCTAGTCGTGGGGCAGTACTTC

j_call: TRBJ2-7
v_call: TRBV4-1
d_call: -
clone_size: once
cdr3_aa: CASSRVLGLDYEQYF
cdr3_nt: TGCGCCAGCAGCCGCGTTCTGGGACTTGACTACGAGCAGTACTTC

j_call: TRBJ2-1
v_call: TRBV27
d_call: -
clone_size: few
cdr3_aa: CASSFGTNRPLYNEQFF
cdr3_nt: TGTGCCAGCAGTTTTGGGACCAATCGACCCCTCTACAATGAGCAGTTCTTC

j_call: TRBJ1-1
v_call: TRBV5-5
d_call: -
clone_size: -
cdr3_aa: CASILSGGGEAFF
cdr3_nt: TGTGCCAGCATCTTGTCAGGCGGGGGAGAAGCTTTCTTT

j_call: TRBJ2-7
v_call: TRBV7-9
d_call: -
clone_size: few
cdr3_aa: CASSLVGRAYEQYF
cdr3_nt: TGTGCCAGCAGCTTAGTTGGCAGGGCCTACGAGCAGTACTTC

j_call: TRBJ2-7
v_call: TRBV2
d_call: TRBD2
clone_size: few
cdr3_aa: CASSRTSGSLNEQYF
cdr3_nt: TGTGCCAGCAGTAGAACTAGCGGGAGTCTAAACGAGCAGTACTTC

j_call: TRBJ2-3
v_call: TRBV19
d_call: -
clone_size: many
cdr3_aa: CASSMNSQHTDTQYF
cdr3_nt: TGTGCCAGTAGTATGAACTCTCAGCACACAGATACGCAGTATTTT

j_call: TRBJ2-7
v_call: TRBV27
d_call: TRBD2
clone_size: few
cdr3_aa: CASTPAASGSSYEQYF
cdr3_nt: TGTGCCAGCACCCCCGCGGCTAGCGGGAGCTCCTACGAGCAGTACTTC

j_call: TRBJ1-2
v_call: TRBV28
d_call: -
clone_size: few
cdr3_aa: CASSPQGSGYTF
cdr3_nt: TGTGCCAGCAGCCCCCAGGGCAGTGGCTACACCTTC

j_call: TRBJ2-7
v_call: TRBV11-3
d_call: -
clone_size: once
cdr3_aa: CASSFYSSSYEQYF
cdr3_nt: TGTGCCAGCAGCTTCTACTCTAGCTCCTACGAGCAGTACTTC

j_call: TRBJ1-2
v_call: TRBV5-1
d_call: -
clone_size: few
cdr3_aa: CASSSDIGSYTF
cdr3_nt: TGCGCCAGCAGCTCGGACATCGGGTCCTACACCTTC

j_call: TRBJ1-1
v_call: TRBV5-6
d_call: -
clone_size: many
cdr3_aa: CASSSGPLDTEAFF
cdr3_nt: TGTGCCAGCAGCTCGGGTCCCCTCGACACTGAAGCTTTCTTT

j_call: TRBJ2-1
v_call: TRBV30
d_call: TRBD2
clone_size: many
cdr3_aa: CAWSGSGSDNEQFF
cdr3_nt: TGTGCCTGGAGCGGTAGCGGGAGTGACAATGAGCAGTTCTTC

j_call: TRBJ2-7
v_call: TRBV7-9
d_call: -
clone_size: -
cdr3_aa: CASSWGVGLYEQYF
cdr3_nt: TGTGCCAGCAGCTGGGGGGTGGGGTTATACGAGCAGTACTTC

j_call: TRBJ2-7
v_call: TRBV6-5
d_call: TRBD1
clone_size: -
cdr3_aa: CASSFEGDRGINEQYF
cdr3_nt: TGTGCCAGCAGTTTTGAAGGGGACAGGGGGATCAACGAGCAGTACTTC

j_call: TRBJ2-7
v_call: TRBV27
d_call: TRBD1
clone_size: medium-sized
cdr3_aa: CASSVKGGWYEQYF
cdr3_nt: TGTGCCAGCAGCGTTAAAGGGGGCTGGTACGAGCAGTACTTC

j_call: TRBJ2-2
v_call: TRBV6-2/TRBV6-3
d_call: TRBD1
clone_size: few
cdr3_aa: CASTGQGRNTGELFF
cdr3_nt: TGTGCCAGCACCGGACAGGGGAGGAACACCGGGGAGCTGTTTTTT

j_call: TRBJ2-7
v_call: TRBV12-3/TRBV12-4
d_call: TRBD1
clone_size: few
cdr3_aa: CASSYRGREYEQYF
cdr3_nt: TGTGCCAGCAGTTACAGGGGACGGGAATACGAGCAGTACTTC

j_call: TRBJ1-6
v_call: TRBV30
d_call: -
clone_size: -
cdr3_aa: CAWSPTQQRLPPLHF
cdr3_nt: TGTGCCTGGAGTCCAACCCAACAGAGACTTCCACCCCTCCACTTT

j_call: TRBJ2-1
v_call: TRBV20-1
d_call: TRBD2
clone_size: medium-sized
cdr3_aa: CSARDPTSGSIYEQFF
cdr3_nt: TGCAGTGCTAGAGATCCAACCAGCGGGAGTATCTATGAGCAGTTCTTC

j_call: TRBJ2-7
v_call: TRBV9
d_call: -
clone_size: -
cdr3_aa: CASSPSIGFDYEQYF
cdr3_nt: TGTGCCAGCAGCCCTAGTATTGGGTTCGACTACGAGCAGTACTTC

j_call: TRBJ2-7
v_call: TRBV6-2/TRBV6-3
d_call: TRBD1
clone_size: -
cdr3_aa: CASKGGRHYEQYF
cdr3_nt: TGTGCCAGCAAAGGGGGCCGCCACTACGAGCAGTACTTC

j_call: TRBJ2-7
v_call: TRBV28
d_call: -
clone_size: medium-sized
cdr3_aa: CASSSPRDGAYEQYF
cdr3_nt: TGTGCCAGCAGTTCCCCCCGGGACGGTGCCTACGAGCAGTACTTC

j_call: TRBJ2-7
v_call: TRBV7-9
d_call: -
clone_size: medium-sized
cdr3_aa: CASSLGFGTSSYEQYF
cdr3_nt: TGTGCCAGCAGCCTAGGGTTTGGGACGAGCTCCTACGAGCAGTACTTC

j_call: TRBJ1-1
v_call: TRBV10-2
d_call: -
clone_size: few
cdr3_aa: CASRKANTEDFF
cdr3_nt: TGCGCCAGCAGAAAGGCTAACACTGAAGATTTCTTT

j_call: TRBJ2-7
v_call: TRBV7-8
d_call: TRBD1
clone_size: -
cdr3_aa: CASSLPDRVVNYEQYF
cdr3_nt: TGTGCCAGCAGCTTACCCGACAGGGTAGTGAACTACGAGCAGTACTTC

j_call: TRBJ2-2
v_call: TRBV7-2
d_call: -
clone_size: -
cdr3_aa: CASSFVSGELFF
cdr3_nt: TGTGCCAGCAGCTTCGTATCCGGGGAGCTGTTTTTT

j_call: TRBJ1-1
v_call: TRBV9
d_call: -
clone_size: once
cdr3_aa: CASSARQDTEAFF
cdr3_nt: TGTGCCAGCAGCGCCCGACAGGACACTGAAGCTTTCTTT

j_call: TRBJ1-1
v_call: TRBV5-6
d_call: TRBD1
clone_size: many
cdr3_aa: CASREYRGGPEAFF
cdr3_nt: TGTGCCAGCAGGGAGTACAGGGGAGGACCTGAAGCTTTCTTT

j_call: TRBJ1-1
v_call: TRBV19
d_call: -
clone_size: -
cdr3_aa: CASRDRGGNTEAFF
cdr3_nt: TGTGCCAGTAGAGACCGAGGGGGGAACACTGAAGCTTTCTTT